The 5 T cell receptor beta chains in this list originate from one sample, sequenced in a study of blood T cell repertoires in COVID-19 (dated by TCRdb to about 2020). Library preparation was by the immunoSEQ multiplex PCR assay. In TCRdb, the immuneACCESS table is reduced to in-frame sequences with V and J assigned. These tables do not hold every clone; where another copy was compared, an unresolved V gene accounts for under half, and the others remain unexplained. The sample records 350,000 or so clones, nearly 90% of which are singletons. The ten largest clonotypes hold about 7% of the sample. The sequenced sample consisted of peripheral blood. The origin of the receptors is a man between 18 and 35 years old with active or convalescent COVID-19.

Many counts were recorded for this clone. The chain joins TRBV28 to TRBJ2-2; TRBD2 matches 10 bases. Trimming cost V 3 bases and J 6 bases; bases outside gene matches: 13. Germline V CDR1 and CDR2: MDHEN, SYDVKM. CDR3 length: 18 amino acids. The CDR3 loop reads CASSFFSAPSGGAGELFF. The CDR3 coding sequence is TGTGCCAGCAGTTTCTTTTCCGCCCCAAGCGGGGGGGCCGGGGAGCTGTTTTTT.

DNA of the CDR3: TGTGCCAGCAGCCCCCCCCCGAATACTGCCTACGAGCAGTACTTC. Residues: CASSPPPNTAYEQYF. This chain connects TRBV5-6 to TRBJ2-7; D gene unclear. Germline V gene sequence: CDR1 SGHDT, CDR2 YYEEEE. The CDR3 is 15 residues long. Trimming shortened V by 4 bases and J by 2 bases, and 16 bases separated the two germline ends.

The V gene is TRBV6-6, the J gene TRBJ1-5; no clear D gene. Trimming took 7 bases from V and 2 from J, leaving 12 bases between them. In germline, CDR1 is MNHNY, CDR2 SVGAGI (reference sequence). The CDR3 extends over 14 amino acids. Written as DNA, the CDR3 is TGTGCCAGCACCACCGGGGAACGCAATCAGCCCCAGCATTTT. It translates to CASTTGERNQPQHF.

The chain uses TRBV7-8 and TRBJ2-7, with TRBD2 matching over 8 bases. This CDR3 is built from 17 residues. The V segment lost 7 bases and the J segment 4 bases; nucleotides outside the gene matches: 18. Germline V lookup: CDR1 SGHVS, CDR2 FQNEAQ. CDR3 in amino acids: CASTINVGAGVRYEQYF. Here the CDR3 DNA reads TGTGCCAGCACCATCAATGTAGGAGCGGGAGTGCGGTACGAGCAGTACTTC.

This clone occurred a few times. The chain carries TRBV6-5 and TRBJ2-2; 9 bases line up with TRBD2. V dropped 6 bases and J dropped 7; count of bases not matched to a gene: 6. The CDR3 sequence is 14 residues long. Germline CDR1 reads MNHEY; CDR2 reads SVGAGI. The CDR3 sequence is CASRPAGGGGELFF. The CDR3 DNA follows: TGTGCCAGCAGGCCAGCGGGAGGTGGCGGGGAGCTGTTTTTT.